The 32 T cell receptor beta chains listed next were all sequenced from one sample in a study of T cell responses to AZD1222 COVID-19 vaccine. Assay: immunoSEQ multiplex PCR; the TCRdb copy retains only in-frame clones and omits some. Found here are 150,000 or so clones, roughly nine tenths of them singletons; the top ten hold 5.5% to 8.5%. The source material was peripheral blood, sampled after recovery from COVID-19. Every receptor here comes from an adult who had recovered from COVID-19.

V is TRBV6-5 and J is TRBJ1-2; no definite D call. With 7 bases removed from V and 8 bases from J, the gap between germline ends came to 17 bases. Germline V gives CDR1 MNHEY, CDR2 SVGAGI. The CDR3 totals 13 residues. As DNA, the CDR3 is TGTGCCAGCACGGTATCGCCCAGGACGGGCTACACCTTC. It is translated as CASTVSPRTGYTF.

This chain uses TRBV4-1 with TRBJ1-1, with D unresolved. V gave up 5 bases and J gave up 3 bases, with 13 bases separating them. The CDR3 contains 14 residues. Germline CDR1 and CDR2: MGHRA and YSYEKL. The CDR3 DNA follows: TGCGCCAGCAGCTACCTCTTGAGTTACACTGAAGCTTTCTTT. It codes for CASSYLLSYTEAFF.

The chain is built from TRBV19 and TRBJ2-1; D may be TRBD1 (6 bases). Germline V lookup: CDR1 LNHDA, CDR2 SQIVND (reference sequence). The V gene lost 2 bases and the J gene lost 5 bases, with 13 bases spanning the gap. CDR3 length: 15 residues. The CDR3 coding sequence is TGTGCCAGTAGTATAAAAAGGACAGCGAACAATGAGCAGTTCTTC. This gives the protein CASSIKRTANNEQFF.

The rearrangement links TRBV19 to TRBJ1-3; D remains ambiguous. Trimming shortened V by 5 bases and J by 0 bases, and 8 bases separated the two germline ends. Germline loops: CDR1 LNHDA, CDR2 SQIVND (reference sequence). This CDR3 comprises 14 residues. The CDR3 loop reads CASSVRSSGNTIYF. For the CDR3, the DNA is TGTGCCAGTAGTGTTCGAAGCTCTGGAAACACCATATATTTT.

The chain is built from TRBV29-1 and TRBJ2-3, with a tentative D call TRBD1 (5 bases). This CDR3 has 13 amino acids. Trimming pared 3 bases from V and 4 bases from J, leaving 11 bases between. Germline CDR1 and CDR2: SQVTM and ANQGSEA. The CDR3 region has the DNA TGCAGCGTTGATCACAGGACGGCAGATACGCAGTATTTT. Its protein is CSVDHRTADTQYF.

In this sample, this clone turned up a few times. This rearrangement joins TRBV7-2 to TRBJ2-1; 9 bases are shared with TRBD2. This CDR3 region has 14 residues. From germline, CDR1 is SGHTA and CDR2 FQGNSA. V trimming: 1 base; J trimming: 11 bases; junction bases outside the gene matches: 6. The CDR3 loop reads CASSLERGVVKQFF. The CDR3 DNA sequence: TGTGCCAGCAGCTTAGAGCGGGGGGTGGTGAAGCAGTTCTTC.

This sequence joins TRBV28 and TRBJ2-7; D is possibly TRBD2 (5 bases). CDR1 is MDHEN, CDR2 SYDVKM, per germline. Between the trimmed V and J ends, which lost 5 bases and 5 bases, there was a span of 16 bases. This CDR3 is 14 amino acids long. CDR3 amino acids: CASSPRGSLDEQYF. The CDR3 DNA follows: TGTGCCAGCAGTCCTAGAGGGTCCCTGGACGAGCAGTACTTC.

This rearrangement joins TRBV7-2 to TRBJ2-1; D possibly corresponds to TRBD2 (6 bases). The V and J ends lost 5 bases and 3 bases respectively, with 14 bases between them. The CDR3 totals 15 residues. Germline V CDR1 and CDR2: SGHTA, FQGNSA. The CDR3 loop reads CASSRTPSDYNEQFF. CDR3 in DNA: TGTGCCAGCAGCCGTACTCCTAGCGACTACAATGAGCAGTTCTTC.

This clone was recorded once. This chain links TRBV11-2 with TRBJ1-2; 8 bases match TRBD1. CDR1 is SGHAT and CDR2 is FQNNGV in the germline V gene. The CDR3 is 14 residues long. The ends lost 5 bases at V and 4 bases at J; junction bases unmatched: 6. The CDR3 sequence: CASSTGTGGYGYTF. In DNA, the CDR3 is TGTGCCAGCAGCACCGGGACAGGCGGCTATGGCTACACCTTC.

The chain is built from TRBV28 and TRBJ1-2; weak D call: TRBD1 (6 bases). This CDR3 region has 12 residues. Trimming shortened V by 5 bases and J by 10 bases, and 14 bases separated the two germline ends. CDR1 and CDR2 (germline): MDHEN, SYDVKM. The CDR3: CASSRGTIVYTF. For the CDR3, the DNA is TGTGCCAGCAGTCGTGGGACAATTGTCTACACCTTC.

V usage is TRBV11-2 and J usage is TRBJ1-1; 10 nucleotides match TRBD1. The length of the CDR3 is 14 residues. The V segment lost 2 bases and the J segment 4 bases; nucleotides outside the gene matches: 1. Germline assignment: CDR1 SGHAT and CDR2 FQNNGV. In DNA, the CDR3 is TGTGCCAGCAGCTTAAGGACAGGGGGCACTGAAGCTTTCTTT. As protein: CASSLRTGGTEAFF.

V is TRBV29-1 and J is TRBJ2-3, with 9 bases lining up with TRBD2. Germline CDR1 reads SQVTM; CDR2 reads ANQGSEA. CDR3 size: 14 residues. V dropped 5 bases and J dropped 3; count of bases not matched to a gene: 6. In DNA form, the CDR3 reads TGCAGCGTTTTAGCGGGAGTTAGTACAGATACGCAGTATTTT. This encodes CSVLAGVSTDTQYF.

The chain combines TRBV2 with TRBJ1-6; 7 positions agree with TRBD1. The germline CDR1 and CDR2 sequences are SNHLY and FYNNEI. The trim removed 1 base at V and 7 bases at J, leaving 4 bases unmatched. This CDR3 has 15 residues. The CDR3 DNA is TGTGCCAGCAGTGAAGGACTAGGGGGCAATTCACCCCTCCACTTT. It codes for CASSEGLGGNSPLHF.

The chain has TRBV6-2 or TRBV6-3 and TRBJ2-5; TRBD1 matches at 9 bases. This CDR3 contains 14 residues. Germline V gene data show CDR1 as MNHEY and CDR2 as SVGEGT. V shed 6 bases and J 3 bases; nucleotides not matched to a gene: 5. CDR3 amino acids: CASSRGTGKETQYF. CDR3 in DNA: TGTGCCAGCAGCCGAGGGACAGGGAAAGAGACCCAGTACTTC.

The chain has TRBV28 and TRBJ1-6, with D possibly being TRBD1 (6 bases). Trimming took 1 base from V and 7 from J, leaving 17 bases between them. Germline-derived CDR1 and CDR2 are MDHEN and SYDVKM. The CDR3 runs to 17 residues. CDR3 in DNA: TGTGCCAGCAGTTTATTTTCCGGGGGCCGAAGAAATTCACCCCTCCACTTT. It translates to CASSLFSGGRRNSPLHF.

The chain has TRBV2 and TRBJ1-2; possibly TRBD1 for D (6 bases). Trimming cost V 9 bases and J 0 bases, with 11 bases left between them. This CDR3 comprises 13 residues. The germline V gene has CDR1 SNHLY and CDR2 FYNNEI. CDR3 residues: CARADSANYGYTF. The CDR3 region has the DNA TGTGCCAGGGCGGACAGTGCTAACTATGGCTACACCTTC.

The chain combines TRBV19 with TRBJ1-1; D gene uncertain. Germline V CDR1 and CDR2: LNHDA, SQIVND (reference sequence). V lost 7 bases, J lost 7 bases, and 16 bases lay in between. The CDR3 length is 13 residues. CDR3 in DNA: TGTGCCAGTAAACCCCCCGTATATAATGAAGCTTTCTTT. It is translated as CASKPPVYNEAFF.

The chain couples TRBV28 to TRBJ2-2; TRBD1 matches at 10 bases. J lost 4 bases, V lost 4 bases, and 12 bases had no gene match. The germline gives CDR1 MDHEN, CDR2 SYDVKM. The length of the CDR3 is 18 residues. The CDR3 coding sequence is TGTGCCAGCAGTTCGTCCTCCCGGGACAGGGGAATCACCGGGGAGCTGTTTTTT. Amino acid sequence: CASSSSSRDRGITGELFF. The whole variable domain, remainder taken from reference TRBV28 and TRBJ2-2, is DVKVTQSSRYLVKRTGEKVFLECVQDMDHENMFWYRQDPGLGLRLIYFSYDVKMKEKGDIPEGYSVSREKKERFSLILESASTNQTSMYLCASSSSSRDRGITGELFFGEGSRLTVL.

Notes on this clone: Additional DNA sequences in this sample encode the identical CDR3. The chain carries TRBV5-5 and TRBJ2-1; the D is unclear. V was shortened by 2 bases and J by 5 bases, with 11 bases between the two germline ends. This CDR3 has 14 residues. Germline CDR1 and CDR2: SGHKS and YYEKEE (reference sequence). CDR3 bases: TGTGCCAGCAGCTTTACCGGGCCGAACAATGAGCAGTTCTTC. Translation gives CASSFTGPNNEQFF.

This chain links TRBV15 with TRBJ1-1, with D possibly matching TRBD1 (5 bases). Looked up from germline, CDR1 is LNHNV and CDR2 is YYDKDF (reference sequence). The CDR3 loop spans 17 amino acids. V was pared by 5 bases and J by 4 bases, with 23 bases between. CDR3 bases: TGTGCCACCAGCTTCCTAGTAAGGGGCTCACGGGTCACTGAAGCTTTCTTT. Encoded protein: CATSFLVRGSRVTEAFF.

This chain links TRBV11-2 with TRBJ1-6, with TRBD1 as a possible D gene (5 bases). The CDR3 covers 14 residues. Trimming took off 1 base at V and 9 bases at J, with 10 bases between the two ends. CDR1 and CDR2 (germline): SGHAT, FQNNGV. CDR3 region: CASSLGGVASPLHF. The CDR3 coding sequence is TGTGCCAGCAGCTTAGGAGGGGTTGCTTCACCCCTCCACTTT. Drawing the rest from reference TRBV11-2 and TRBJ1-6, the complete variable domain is EAGVAQSPRYKIIEKRQSVAFWCNPISGHATLYWYQQILGQGPKLLIQFQNNGVVDDSQLPKDRFSAERLKGVDSTLKIQPAKLEDSAVYLCASSLGGVASPLHFGNGTRLTVT.

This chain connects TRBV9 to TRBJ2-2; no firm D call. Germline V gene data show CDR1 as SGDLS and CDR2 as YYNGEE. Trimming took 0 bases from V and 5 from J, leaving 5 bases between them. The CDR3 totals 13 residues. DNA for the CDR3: TGTGCCAGCAGCGTAGCAGTTACCGGGGAGCTGTTTTTT. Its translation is CASSVAVTGELFF.

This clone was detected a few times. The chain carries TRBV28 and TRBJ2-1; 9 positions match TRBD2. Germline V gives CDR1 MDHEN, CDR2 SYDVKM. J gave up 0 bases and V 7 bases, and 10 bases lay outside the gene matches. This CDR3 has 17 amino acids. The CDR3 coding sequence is TGTGCCAGCACTTCTAGCGGGGCCCCTAGCTCCTACAATGAGCAGTTCTTC. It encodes CASTSSGAPSSYNEQFF. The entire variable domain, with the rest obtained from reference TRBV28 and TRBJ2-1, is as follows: DVKVTQSSRYLVKRTGEKVFLECVQDMDHENMFWYRQDPGLGLRLIYFSYDVKMKEKGDIPEGYSVSREKKERFSLILESASTNQTSMYLCASTSSGAPSSYNEQFFGPGTRLTVL.

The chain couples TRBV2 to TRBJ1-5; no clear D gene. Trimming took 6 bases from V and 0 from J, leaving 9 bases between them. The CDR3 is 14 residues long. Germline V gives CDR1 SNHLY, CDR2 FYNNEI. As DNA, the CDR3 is TGTGCCAGCAGCCCCAGATATAGCAATCAGCCCCAGCATTTT. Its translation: CASSPRYSNQPQHF.

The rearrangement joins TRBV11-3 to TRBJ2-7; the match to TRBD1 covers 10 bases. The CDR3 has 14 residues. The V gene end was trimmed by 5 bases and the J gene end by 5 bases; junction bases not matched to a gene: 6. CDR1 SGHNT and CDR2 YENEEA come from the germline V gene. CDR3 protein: CASSHPGQGNEQYF. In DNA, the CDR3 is TGTGCCAGCAGCCATCCGGGACAGGGGAACGAGCAGTACTTC.

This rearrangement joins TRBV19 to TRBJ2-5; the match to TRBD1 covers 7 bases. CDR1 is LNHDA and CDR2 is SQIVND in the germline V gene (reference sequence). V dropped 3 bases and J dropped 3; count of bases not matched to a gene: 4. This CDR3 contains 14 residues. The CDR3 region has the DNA TGTGCCAGTAGTATTTATGGGACAGAAGAGACCCAGTACTTC. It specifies CASSIYGTEETQYF.

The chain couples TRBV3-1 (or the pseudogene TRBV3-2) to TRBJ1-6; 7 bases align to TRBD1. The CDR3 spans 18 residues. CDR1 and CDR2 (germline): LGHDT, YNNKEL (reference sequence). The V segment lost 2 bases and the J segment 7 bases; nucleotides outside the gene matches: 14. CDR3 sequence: CASSQRGRQGLENSPLHF. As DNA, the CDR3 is TGTGCCAGCAGCCAAAGAGGCCGACAGGGACTGGAGAATTCACCCCTCCACTTT.

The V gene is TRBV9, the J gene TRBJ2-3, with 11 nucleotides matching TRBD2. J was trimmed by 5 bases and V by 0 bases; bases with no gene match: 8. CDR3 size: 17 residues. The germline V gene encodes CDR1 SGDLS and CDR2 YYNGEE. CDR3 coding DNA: TGTGCCAGCAGCGTAGATAGCGGGGGGGCAACGAAAGATACGCAGTATTTT. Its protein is CASSVDSGGATKDTQYF.

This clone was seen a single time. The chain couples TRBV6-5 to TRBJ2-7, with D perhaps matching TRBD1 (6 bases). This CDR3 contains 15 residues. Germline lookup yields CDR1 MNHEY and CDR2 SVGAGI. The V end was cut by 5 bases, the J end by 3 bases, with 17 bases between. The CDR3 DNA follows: TGTGCCAGCAGTCCGCGGACAGAGCCGCACTACGAGCAGTACTTC. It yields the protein CASSPRTEPHYEQYF.

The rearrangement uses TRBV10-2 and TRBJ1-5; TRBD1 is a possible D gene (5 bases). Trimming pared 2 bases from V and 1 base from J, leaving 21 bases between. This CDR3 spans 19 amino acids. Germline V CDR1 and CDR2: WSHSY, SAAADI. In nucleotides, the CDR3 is TGCGCCAGCAGTGAGGCAGGGCCTGCGAGCATGATGAGCAATCAGCCCCAGCATTTT. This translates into CASSEAGPASMMSNQPQHF.

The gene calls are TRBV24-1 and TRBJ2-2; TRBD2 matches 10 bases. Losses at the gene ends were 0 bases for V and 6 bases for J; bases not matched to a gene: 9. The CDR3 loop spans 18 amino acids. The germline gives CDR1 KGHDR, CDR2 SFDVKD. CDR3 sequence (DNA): TGTGCCACCAGTGATTTGTCGTCTAGCGGGAGTGTTGCCGGGGAGCTGTTTTTT. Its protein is CATSDLSSSGSVAGELFF.

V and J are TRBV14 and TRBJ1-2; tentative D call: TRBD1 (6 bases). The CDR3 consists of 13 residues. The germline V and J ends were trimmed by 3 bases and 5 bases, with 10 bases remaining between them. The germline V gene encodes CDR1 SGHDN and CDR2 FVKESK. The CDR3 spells CASSQTGLYGYTF. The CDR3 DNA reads TGTGCCAGCAGCCAGACAGGCCTTTATGGCTACACCTTC.